The 23 T cell receptor beta chains below all came from one sample that was sequenced in a study of PD-1 blockade in classical Hodgkin lymphoma. In every patient, relapse followed autologous stem cell transplantation, while exposure to brentuximab vedotin differed. Data came from immunoSEQ multiplex PCR; TCRdb stores just in-frame clones and leaves some out. The sample lists approximately 12,000 clones, roughly 75% occurring once. Sample: peripheral blood mononuclear cells (PBMCs), taken at baseline. These receptors were taken from a human donor with classical Hodgkin lymphoma.

The chain is built from TRBV30 and TRBJ1-5, with D hard to call. CDR1 is GTSNPN and CDR2 is SVGIG in the germline V gene (reference sequence). The V and J ends lost 0 bases and 2 bases respectively, with 5 bases between them. The CDR3 extends over 13 amino acids. The chain's CDR3 is CAWSVSGNQPQHF. As DNA, the CDR3 is TGTGCCTGGAGTGTTAGTGGCAATCAGCCCCAGCATTTT.

V usage is TRBV18 and J usage is TRBJ2-1; 7 nucleotides align to TRBD2. The germline gives CDR1 KGHSH, CDR2 LQKENI. The CDR3 loop spans 15 amino acids. J was trimmed by 8 bases and V by 2 bases; bases with no gene match: 9. The CDR3 nucleotides read TGTGCCAGCTCACCAGCGGGGGTTCGGAGGGATGAGCAGTTCTTC. Protein: CASSPAGVRRDEQFF.

J is TRBJ1-1 and V is TRBV10-3; TRBD1 might be the D (6 bases). The CDR3 is 14 amino acids. Germline CDR1 and CDR2: ENHRY and SYGVKD. V lost 3 bases to trimming and J lost 3 bases, with 11 bases between them. CDR3 sequence reads: CAISEMGADTEAFF. The CDR3 nucleotides read TGTGCCATCAGTGAAATGGGGGCGGACACTGAAGCTTTCTTT.

The chain carries TRBV30 and TRBJ2-1, with D perhaps TRBD1 (5 bases). Trimming removed 5 bases at V and 2 bases at J, with 19 bases between. The CDR3 extends over 16 amino acids. Germline CDR1 GTSNPN, CDR2 SVGIG (reference sequence). This CDR3 reads CAWSPVGRAAYNEQFF. Written as DNA, the CDR3 is TGTGCCTGGTCCCCGGTTGGCAGGGCCGCCTACAATGAGCAGTTCTTC.

V gene TRBV28 combines with J gene TRBJ2-5, with D possibly TRBD1 on 6 matching bases. With 2 bases removed from V and 1 base from J, the gap between germline ends came to 14 bases. This CDR3 has 16 residues. Germline CDR1 MDHEN, CDR2 SYDVKM. CDR3 loop: CASSLSGTPVQETQYF. The CDR3 DNA is TGTGCCAGCAGTTTAAGTGGGACACCAGTCCAAGAGACCCAGTACTTC.

CDR3 amino acids: CASSISEINEKLFF. The CDR3 coding sequence is TGTGCCAGTAGTATCTCGGAAATTAATGAAAAACTGTTTTTT. The chain combines TRBV19 with TRBJ1-4; D remains unclear. The CDR3 totals 14 residues. Germline V gene sequence: CDR1 LNHDA, CDR2 SQIVND (reference sequence). Trimming removed 3 bases at V and 4 bases at J, with 9 bases between.

This clone was counted only a few times. V usage is TRBV7-3 and J usage is TRBJ1-1, with TRBD1 as a possible D gene (6 bases). The V end lost 1 base, the J end lost 4 bases, and 16 bases lay between the germline ends. In germline, CDR1 is SGHTA, CDR2 FQGTGA. The CDR3 runs to 16 residues. CDR3 loop: CASSLNSPGVGTEAFF. The CDR3 DNA is TGTGCCAGCAGCTTAAATTCCCCAGGGGTTGGCACTGAAGCTTTCTTT.

The chain carries TRBV18 and TRBJ1-2; 7 bases fit TRBD1. Trimming at V came to 3 bases and at J to 4 bases, leaving 5 bases not matched to a gene. The CDR3 is made up of 14 amino acids. CDR1 is KGHSH, CDR2 LQKENI, per germline. CDR3 DNA sequence: TGTGCCAGCTCACCTTCAGGGGGTATCTATGGCTACACCTTC. The encoded protein is CASSPSGGIYGYTF.

This clone was found a few times. J is TRBJ1-6 and V is TRBV5-6; 11 bases line up with TRBD1. Germline trimming cut 5 bases from V and 9 bases from J; bases unmatched to any gene: 10. The CDR3 is 16 residues long. Germline V gene data show CDR1 as SGHDT and CDR2 as YYEEEE. CDR3 amino acids: CASRPGTGGFFSPLHF. DNA for the CDR3: TGTGCCAGCAGGCCCGGGACAGGGGGGTTTTTTTCACCCCTCCACTTT.

The chain employs TRBV11-2 and TRBJ2-3; 8 nucleotides align to TRBD2. Germline lookup yields CDR1 SGHAT and CDR2 FQNNGV. The V and J ends lost 5 bases and 10 bases, in that order; junction bases with no gene match: 14. This CDR3 comprises 15 residues. CDR3 sequence: CASSTLAGIAQSQYF. For the CDR3, the DNA is TGTGCCAGCAGCACCTTAGCGGGGATTGCCCAATCGCAGTATTTT.

The chain recombines TRBV18 with TRBJ2-2; D perhaps matches TRBD1 (6 bases). Germline loops: CDR1 KGHSH, CDR2 LQKENI. The V gene lost 5 bases and the J gene lost 5 bases, with 9 bases spanning the gap. This CDR3 is 13 amino acids long. DNA for the CDR3: TGTGCCAGCTCATTACAGGGAACCGGGGAGCTGTTTTTT. Protein sequence: CASSLQGTGELFF.

The V and J genes are TRBV18 and TRBJ2-6; the match to TRBD1 covers 7 bases. Trimming cost V 2 bases and J 0 bases; bases outside gene matches: 1. The germline CDR1 and CDR2 sequences are KGHSH and LQKENI. The CDR3 extends over 16 amino acids. The CDR3 coding sequence is TGTGCCAGCTCACCAAGACAGGGCTCTGGGGCCAACGTCCTGACTTTC. Protein sequence: CASSPRQGSGANVLTF.

V usage is TRBV13 and J usage is TRBJ2-5; D is undetermined. The CDR3 contains 11 residues. Germline CDR1 reads PRHDT; CDR2 reads FYEKMQ (reference sequence). Deletions cut 2 bases from V and 4 bases from J, with 2 bases between. CDR3 region: CASSLTETQYF. In nucleotides, the CDR3 is TGTGCCAGCAGCTTAACAGAGACCCAGTACTTC.

The chain employs TRBV6-5 and TRBJ2-1; D not resolved. This CDR3 has 14 residues. The V gene's germline CDR1 is MNHEY and CDR2 SVGAGI. Trimming removed 1 base from V and 4 bases from J, with 8 bases in between. For the CDR3, the DNA is TGTGCCAGCAGTTACTTCGGGCAGTACAATGAGCAGTTCTTC. Its translation is CASSYFGQYNEQFF.

The chain employs TRBV7-9 and TRBJ1-1; D gene uncertain. CDR3 length: 14 amino acids. The V end was cut by 1 base, the J end by 6 bases, with 12 bases between. Germline CDR1 and CDR2: SEHNR and FQNEAQ (reference sequence). The CDR3 DNA follows: TGTGCCAGCAGCTTAGAGGTGGGCGTGTCTGAAGCTTTCTTT. Its protein product is CASSLEVGVSEAFF.

V and J are TRBV11-2 and TRBJ2-7; D unclear. V lost 2 bases, J lost 5 bases, and 4 bases lay in between. There are 11 residues in the CDR3. CDR1 is SGHAT, CDR2 FQNNGV, per germline. The CDR3 spells CASSLFDEQYF. The CDR3 region has the DNA TGTGCCAGCAGCTTATTCGACGAGCAGTACTTC.

This clone was picked up a small number of times. This rearrangement joins TRBV2 to TRBJ2-1; D gene unclear. CDR1 and CDR2 from the germline V gene are SNHLY and FYNNEI. V was cut by 11 bases and J by 3 bases, with 8 bases left in between. The CDR3 spans 11 residues. In nucleotides, the CDR3 is TGTGCCCGTCAGGACTACAATGAGCAGTTCTTC. Its protein product is CARQDYNEQFF.

This chain uses TRBV2 with TRBJ2-5; 9 nucleotides agree with TRBD2. Germline CDR1 is SNHLY and CDR2 is FYNNEI. Losses at the gene ends were 4 bases for V and 4 bases for J; bases not matched to a gene: 10. The CDR3 totals 16 residues. CDR3: CASSVGSGGWVETQYF. CDR3 bases: TGTGCCAGCAGTGTGGGAAGCGGGGGGTGGGTAGAGACCCAGTACTTC.

V gene TRBV7-9 combines with J gene TRBJ2-7; 10 bases agree with TRBD1. The V gene's germline CDR1 is SEHNR and CDR2 FQNEAQ (reference sequence). CDR3 length: 15 amino acids. Trimming cost V 5 bases and J 2 bases; bases outside gene matches: 6. The CDR3 DNA reads as TGTGCCAGCAGCGCTGGGACAGGGGCCGCCTACGAGCAGTACTTC. It codes for CASSAGTGAAYEQYF.

The V call is TRBV5-8, the J call TRBJ2-3; 12 nucleotides match TRBD1. The CDR3 covers 14 residues. V gave up 4 bases and J gave up 10 bases; unmatched junction bases: 7. Germline V gives CDR1 SGHTS, CDR2 YDEGEE. The CDR3 sequence is CASSPGTGGEAQYF. The CDR3 nucleotides are TGTGCCAGCAGCCCGGGGACAGGGGGCGAAGCGCAGTATTTT.

The chain recombines TRBV6-4 with TRBJ2-7, with D unresolved. The CDR3 is 14 residues long. From germline, CDR1 is MRHNA and CDR2 SNTAGT. Trimming removed 5 bases at V and 2 bases at J, with 13 bases between. CDR3: CASSYNGKTYEQYF. Here the CDR3 DNA reads TGTGCCAGCAGTTACAATGGCAAGACCTACGAGCAGTACTTC.

This chain connects TRBV10-2 to TRBJ1-6; TRBD1 matches 7 bases. Germline lookup yields CDR1 WSHSY and CDR2 SAAADI. Trimming cost V 6 bases and J 10 bases; bases outside gene matches: 9. The CDR3 runs to 14 residues. The CDR3 loop reads CASSLGQRLSPLHF. CDR3 nucleotides: TGCGCCAGCAGCCTGGGACAGAGACTATCACCCCTCCACTTT.

This clone was detected a few times. The rearrangement links TRBV5-6 to TRBJ1-2; no clear D. V lost 0 bases and J 2 bases, leaving 5 bases between the germline ends. Germline values: CDR1 SGHDT, CDR2 YYEEEE. There are 13 residues in the CDR3. CDR3 sequence (DNA): TGTGCCAGCAGCTTGGAAGGAAACTATGGCTACACCTTC. Its translation is CASSLEGNYGYTF.